This is a list of T cell receptor beta chains from one sample in a study of monozygotic twins with inflammatory bowel disease. TCRdb reanalyzed the 5' RACE reads, giving one entry per CDR3 protein sequence and no DNA. In all, the sample yields some 150,000 distinct CDR3 sequences. Sequenced sample: blood. The receptor set was obtained from a human donor with ulcerative colitis or Crohn's disease, or a healthy co-twin of an affected twin (not recorded which). Both conserved end residues are part of each CDR3.

J,length,V,CDR3
TRBJ1-6,15,TRBV7-3,CASSLVAEGDSPLHF
TRBJ2-1,15,TRBV5-1,CASSSGLAANNEQFF
TRBJ1-1,11,TRBV29-1,CSVEDSGVTPF
TRBJ2-7,15,TRBV5-1,CASSVSGLAISEQYF
TRBJ1-2,12,TRBV5-5,CASSWDGYGYTF
TRBJ2-2,13,TRBV30,CAWSAANTGELFF
TRBJ2-5,13,TRBV5-1,CASSSTGPETQYF
TRBJ1-1,12,TRBV30,CARDVGGPEAFF
TRBJ2-7,11,TRBV6-1,CASSETYEQYF
TRBJ1-2,12,TRBV5-6,CASSVEAYGYTF
TRBJ2-5,13,TRBV24-1,CATSVTGLETQYF
TRBJ2-7,18,TRBV5-1,CASSFSPLNSGSSYEQYF
TRBJ1-4,13,TRBV12-3/TRBV12-4,CASTGQGSEKLFF
TRBJ1-1,13,TRBV20-1,CSATLNMNTEAFF
TRBJ1-1,13,TRBV20-1,CSARDEGPPGAFF
TRBJ2-7,16,TRBV3-1,CASSQDLSGRIDEQYF
TRBJ2-5,13,TRBV20-1,CSALAGLEETQYF
TRBJ2-1,15,TRBV20-1,CSANEKGAIYNEQFF
TRBJ2-3,13,TRBV30,CVWSVGRADTQYF
TRBJ2-5,14,TRBV6-2/TRBV6-3,CASRDREYQETQYF
TRBJ1-1,14,TRBV11-2,CASSLGSGATEAFF
TRBJ1-6,15,TRBV18,CASSSTGPHNSPLHF
TRBJ1-5,16,TRBV27,CASRPGPLNPNQPQHF
TRBJ2-7,12,TRBV5-1,CASSGTVGEQYF
TRBJ2-3,14,TRBV7-2,CASSFEDLGDTQYF
TRBJ1-3,18,TRBV19,CASSMRLAAGMVENTIYF
TRBJ1-3,14,TRBV7-9,CASSLILSGNTIYF
TRBJ2-7,15,TRBV27,CASSLARDNPYEQYF
TRBJ1-5,16,TRBV5-5,CASSLRWDRGDQPQHF
TRBJ2-6,16,TRBV21-1,CASSKERGSGANVLTF
TRBJ2-6,15,TRBV12-3/TRBV12-4,CASSLRGAGANVLTF
TRBJ1-5,13,TRBV12-3/TRBV12-4,CASKVRRNQPQHF
TRBJ2-7,13,TRBV6-2/TRBV6-3,CASSYGGPHEQYF
TRBJ1-1,14,TRBV5-1,CASSPDVLNTEAFF
TRBJ2-1,16,TRBV5-4,CASSLGGATPSNEQFF
TRBJ1-6,15,TRBV7-2,CASSLEGTGNSPLHF
TRBJ2-7,14,TRBV6-2/TRBV6-3,CASSYAGQVDEQYF
TRBJ2-1,13,TRBV24-1,CATSPRVDNEQFF
TRBJ1-5,15,TRBV20-1,CSARPAVPSNQPQHF
TRBJ1-1,14,TRBV10-3,CAISEGAWDTEAFF
TRBJ2-7,15,TRBV6-1,CASSQAGTVSYEQYF